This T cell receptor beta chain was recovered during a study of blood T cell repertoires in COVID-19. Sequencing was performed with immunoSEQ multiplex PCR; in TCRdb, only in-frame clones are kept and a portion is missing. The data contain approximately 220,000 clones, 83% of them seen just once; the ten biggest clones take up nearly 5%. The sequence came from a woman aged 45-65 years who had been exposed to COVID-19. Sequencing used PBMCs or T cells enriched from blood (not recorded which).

CDR3 coding DNA: TGTGCCTGGAGTCACGGCGGCATGAACACTGAAGCTTTCTTT. Protein sequence: CAWSHGGMNTEAFF. The rearrangement uses TRBV30 and TRBJ1-1, with D uncertain. CDR3 size: 14 residues. The V gene's germline CDR1 is GTSNPN and CDR2 SVGIG (reference sequence). Trimming pared 2 bases from V and 0 bases from J, leaving 10 bases between.